Listed below are T cell receptor beta chains from one sample, sequenced in a study of blood T cells in healthy people across ages. TCRdb processed the 5' RACE reads anew with MiXCR; each CDR3 protein has one entry. The sample has about 1.1 million distinct CDR3 sequences; 35% to 40% are singletons. The source material was blood. These receptor sequences come from a man between 18 and 35 years old in good health. CDR3s leave out the opening cysteine and the closing phenylalanine or tryptophan. The D gene is left open where the match is weak.

V	J	D	CDR3
TRBV12-3/TRBV12-4	TRBJ2-7	TRBD1	ASSRPGQGNNEQY
TRBV20-1	TRBJ2-3	-	SAGLLGAANTDTQY
TRBV5-1	TRBJ2-1	TRBD1	ASSIQQGAWNEQF
TRBV20-1	TRBJ1-2	TRBD1	SAGGTGTSFGYT
TRBV7-9	TRBJ2-3	-	ASPGELTDTQY
TRBV29-1	TRBJ1-2	TRBD1	SVKGGTGEGYT
TRBV27	TRBJ2-7	TRBD2	ASSLSVGAGGPYEQY
TRBV5-4	TRBJ1-1	-	ASSLDSGGEAF
TRBV20-1	TRBJ2-2	-	SAGGGANTGELF
TRBV9	TRBJ2-7	-	ASSVGGLSYEQY
TRBV7-9	TRBJ2-7	-	ASSLTLDEQY
TRBV4-3	TRBJ1-4	-	ASSQDLYEKLF
TRBV27	TRBJ2-3	TRBD1	ASSITGGLDTQY
TRBV6-1	TRBJ1-1	-	ASMDMGENTEAF
TRBV4-1	TRBJ2-5	TRBD1	ASSHPGQGRDEQY
TRBV7-2	TRBJ2-3	-	ASSLARAQDGTQY
TRBV27	TRBJ2-7	TRBD1	ASSPRQGIAYEQY
TRBV6-1	TRBJ2-1	TRBD1	ASSDGQGRYEQF
TRBV6-1	TRBJ2-5	TRBD2	ASSRTSGAIQETQY
TRBV6-2/TRBV6-3	TRBJ2-7	-	ATTSTYEQY
TRBV20-1	TRBJ1-5	-	STKRAAYGNQPQH
TRBV20-1	TRBJ1-2	-	SARDLEGQGFYGYT
TRBV5-6	TRBJ2-3	-	ASTEPGVTDTQY
TRBV7-2	TRBJ2-3	-	ASSLGRLDTQY
TRBV29-1	TRBJ2-5	TRBD2	SGNPGLGETQY
TRBV2	TRBJ2-1	-	ASSERVKVFAYNEQF
TRBV27	TRBJ1-4	-	ASSFILGGSEKLF
TRBV29-1	TRBJ2-1	TRBD1	SVPGQVNNEQF
TRBV20-1	TRBJ2-1	TRBD2	SASLPASGVYNEQF
TRBV20-1	TRBJ2-3	TRBD2	SAGLAAGYTDTQY
TRBV20-1	TRBJ2-1	-	SGGRDNEQF
TRBV7-2	TRBJ1-2	TRBD1	ASSAGQGCGYT
TRBV4-3	TRBJ2-1	TRBD2	ASSQELGTSGQQF
TRBV20-1	-	-	SALGTSSYNEQY
TRBV12-3/TRBV12-4	TRBJ2-7	TRBD2	ASTLRRGESYEQY
TRBV7-9	TRBJ1-4	-	ASSLGAGSHEKLF
TRBV14	TRBJ2-3	-	ASSQDLGPDTQY
TRBV9	TRBJ1-4	-	ASSVAPGPAEKLF
TRBV6-1	TRBJ1-2	TRBD1	ASRTGTIYGYT
TRBV12-3/TRBV12-4	TRBJ2-1	-	ASSPLTNGGYNEQF
TRBV3-1	TRBJ1-2	TRBD1	AGRDRDGGYT
TRBV27	TRBJ1-2	-	ASSTTRNSLYGYT
TRBV6-2/TRBV6-3	TRBJ1-2	TRBD1	ASTQDRDGYT